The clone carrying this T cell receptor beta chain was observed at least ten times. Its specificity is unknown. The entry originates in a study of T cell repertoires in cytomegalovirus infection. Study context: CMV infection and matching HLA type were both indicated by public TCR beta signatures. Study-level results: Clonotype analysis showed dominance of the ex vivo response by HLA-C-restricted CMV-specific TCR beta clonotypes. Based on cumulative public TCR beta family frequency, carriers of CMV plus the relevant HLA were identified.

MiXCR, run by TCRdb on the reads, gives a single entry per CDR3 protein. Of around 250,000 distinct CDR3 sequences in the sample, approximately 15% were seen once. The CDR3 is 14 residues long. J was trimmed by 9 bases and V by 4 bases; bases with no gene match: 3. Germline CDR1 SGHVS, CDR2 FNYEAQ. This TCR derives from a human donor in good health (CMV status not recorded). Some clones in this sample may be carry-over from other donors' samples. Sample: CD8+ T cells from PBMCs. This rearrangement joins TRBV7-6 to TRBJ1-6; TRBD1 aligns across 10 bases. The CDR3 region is CASSSGQGFSPLHF. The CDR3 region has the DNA TGTGCCAGCAGCTCGGGACAGGGGTTTTCACCCCTCCACTTT. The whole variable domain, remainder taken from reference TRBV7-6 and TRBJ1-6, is GAGVSQSPRYKVTKRGQDVALRCDPISGHVSLYWYRQALGQGPEFLTYFNYEAQQDKSGLPNDRFSAERPEGSISTLTIQRTEQRDSAMYRCASSSGQGFSPLHFGNGTRLTVT.